These T cell receptor beta chains were read from a single sample in a study of T cells in localized non-small cell lung cancer. The protocol was immunoSEQ multiplex PCR, while the TCRdb copy is restricted to in-frame clones and leaves out a portion. The sample includes tens of thousands of clones, around 82% seen only once; the top ten take roughly 9.8%. Sequencing was performed on peripheral blood, taken before any cancer treatment. All receptors come from an older female donor with stage I lung adenocarcinoma. CDR3s include the opening cysteine and the closing phenylalanine or tryptophan. A D gene is named only where the DNA matches it firmly. Some rows mark clone size as missing; the rest say once, few, many or name a class of expanded clone.

D gene: TRBD2
V gene: TRBV2
J gene: TRBJ2-7
clone size: -
CDR3 protein: CASQSPSAGESYEQYF
CDR3 DNA: TGTGCCAGCCAATCCCCCTCAGCGGGGGAATCCTACGAGCAGTACTTC

D gene: -
V gene: TRBV5-1
J gene: TRBJ1-3
clone size: -
CDR3 protein: CASSLLGVSGNTIYF
CDR3 DNA: TGCGCCAGCAGCTTGTTAGGGGTCTCTGGAAACACCATATATTTT

D gene: TRBD1
V gene: TRBV5-1
J gene: TRBJ2-7
clone size: -
CDR3 protein: CASSWGQDYEQYF
CDR3 DNA: TGCGCCAGCAGCTGGGGACAGGACTACGAGCAGTACTTC

D gene: TRBD1
V gene: TRBV29-1
J gene: TRBJ1-5
clone size: -
CDR3 protein: CSVEGTDNQPQHF
CDR3 DNA: TGCAGCGTGGAAGGGACAGATAATCAGCCCCAGCATTTT

D gene: -
V gene: TRBV15
J gene: TRBJ1-5
clone size: -
CDR3 protein: CATSNTNQPQHF
CDR3 DNA: TGTGCCACCAGCAATACTAATCAGCCCCAGCATTTT

D gene: TRBD1
V gene: TRBV2
J gene: TRBJ2-2
clone size: -
CDR3 protein: CASTRQGAGTGELFF
CDR3 DNA: TGTGCCAGCACTCGTCAGGGGGCAGGCACCGGGGAGCTGTTTTTT

D gene: TRBD2
V gene: TRBV12-5
J gene: TRBJ2-5
clone size: -
CDR3 protein: CASGLVRTSGYQETQYF
CDR3 DNA: TGTGCTAGTGGTTTGGTACGAACTAGCGGGTACCAAGAGACCCAGTACTTC

D gene: TRBD1
V gene: TRBV6-1
J gene: TRBJ2-7
clone size: -
CDR3 protein: CASRTRQGVFYEQYF
CDR3 DNA: TGTGCCAGCAGAACCCGACAGGGAGTATTCTACGAGCAGTACTTC

D gene: -
V gene: TRBV15
J gene: TRBJ1-5
clone size: -
CDR3 protein: CATSRDRAENQPQHF
CDR3 DNA: TGTGCCACCAGCAGAGATCGGGCGGAGAATCAGCCCCAGCATTTT

D gene: -
V gene: TRBV19
J gene: TRBJ2-3
clone size: -
CDR3 protein: CASSLRRGARTDTQYF
CDR3 DNA: TGTGCCAGTAGCCTACGTCGGGGGGCTCGCACAGATACGCAGTATTTT

D gene: -
V gene: TRBV4-1
J gene: TRBJ2-1
clone size: once
CDR3 protein: CASSQEPSSYNEQFF
CDR3 DNA: TGCGCCAGCAGCCAAGAGCCTAGCTCCTACAATGAGCAGTTCTTC

D gene: TRBD1
V gene: TRBV6-5
J gene: TRBJ1-5
clone size: -
CDR3 protein: CASREGASNQPQHF
CDR3 DNA: TGTGCCAGCCGAGAGGGGGCGAGCAATCAGCCCCAGCATTTT

D gene: -
V gene: TRBV6-5
J gene: TRBJ1-1
clone size: -
CDR3 protein: CASSYEGYMNTEAFF
CDR3 DNA: TGTGCCAGCAGTTACGAGGGCTACATGAACACTGAAGCTTTCTTT

D gene: -
V gene: TRBV7-9
J gene: TRBJ1-5
clone size: -
CDR3 protein: CASSVGGSNQPQHF
CDR3 DNA: TGTGCCAGCAGCGTTGGGGGAAGCAATCAGCCCCAGCATTTT

D gene: -
V gene: TRBV5-4
J gene: TRBJ2-3
clone size: -
CDR3 protein: CASLQGDTQYF
CDR3 DNA: TGTGCCAGCCTACAAGGGGATACGCAGTATTTT

D gene: -
V gene: TRBV19
J gene: TRBJ1-2
clone size: -
CDR3 protein: CASSTSGTNYGYTF
CDR3 DNA: TGTGCCAGTAGTACTTCCGGAACCAACTATGGCTACACCTTC

D gene: TRBD1
V gene: TRBV15
J gene: TRBJ2-4
clone size: -
CDR3 protein: CATSRTGTGGVKNIQYF
CDR3 DNA: TGTGCCACCAGCAGGACGGGTACAGGGGGCGTCAAAAACATTCAGTACTTC

D gene: TRBD1
V gene: TRBV30
J gene: TRBJ1-4
clone size: -
CDR3 protein: CAWRMTGGNEKLFF
CDR3 DNA: TGTGCCTGGAGGATGACAGGGGGGAATGAAAAACTGTTTTTT

D gene: -
V gene: TRBV7-6
J gene: TRBJ2-1
clone size: -
CDR3 protein: CASSLSSQRLSYNEQFF
CDR3 DNA: TGTGCCAGCAGCTTAAGTTCCCAGCGCCTCTCCTACAATGAGCAGTTCTTC

D gene: -
V gene: TRBV29-1
J gene: TRBJ2-7
clone size: -
CDR3 protein: CSVASGAYEQYF
CDR3 DNA: TGCAGCGTTGCCAGCGGAGCCTACGAGCAGTACTTC

D gene: TRBD2
V gene: TRBV6-5
J gene: TRBJ2-1
clone size: -
CDR3 protein: CASSLTSGAYNEQFF
CDR3 DNA: TGTGCCAGCAGTTTGACTAGCGGGGCCTACAATGAGCAGTTCTTC

D gene: TRBD1
V gene: TRBV5-4
J gene: TRBJ2-7
clone size: -
CDR3 protein: CASSLDRVTYEQYF
CDR3 DNA: TGTGCCAGCAGCCTCGACAGGGTGACCTACGAGCAGTACTTC

D gene: -
V gene: TRBV7-3
J gene: TRBJ2-5
clone size: -
CDR3 protein: CASSLKFARETQYF
CDR3 DNA: TGTGCCAGCAGCTTAAAATTCGCCCGAGAGACCCAGTACTTC

D gene: -
V gene: TRBV7-2
J gene: TRBJ1-1
clone size: once
CDR3 protein: CASSPWNTEAFF
CDR3 DNA: TGTGCCAGCAGCCCGTGGAACACTGAAGCTTTCTTT

D gene: TRBD1
V gene: TRBV30
J gene: TRBJ2-5
clone size: -
CDR3 protein: CAWSPTGGRETQYF
CDR3 DNA: TGTGCCTGGAGTCCGACAGGGGGCAGGGAGACCCAGTACTTC

D gene: -
V gene: TRBV19
J gene: TRBJ1-6
clone size: -
CDR3 protein: CASSTGGSHLNSPLHF
CDR3 DNA: TGTGCCAGTAGTACCGGGGGCTCTCACCTTAATTCACCCCTCCACTTT

D gene: -
V gene: TRBV30
J gene: TRBJ1-5
clone size: -
CDR3 protein: CAWSVGLVNQPQHF
CDR3 DNA: TGTGCCTGGAGTGTAGGGCTCGTTAATCAGCCCCAGCATTTT

D gene: TRBD1
V gene: TRBV30
J gene: TRBJ2-7
clone size: -
CDR3 protein: CAWTITGQGVTYEQYF
CDR3 DNA: TGTGCCTGGACCATCACGGGACAGGGAGTAACCTACGAGCAGTACTTC

D gene: TRBD1
V gene: TRBV19
J gene: TRBJ1-2
clone size: -
CDR3 protein: CASSRGQGVISYGYTF
CDR3 DNA: TGTGCCAGTAGTAGGGGACAGGGAGTGATTAGCTATGGCTACACCTTC

D gene: TRBD1
V gene: TRBV6-1
J gene: TRBJ2-3
clone size: -
CDR3 protein: CASRLGQVVQQYF
CDR3 DNA: TGTGCCAGCAGATTAGGACAGGTCGTTCAGCAGTATTTT

D gene: -
V gene: TRBV11-3
J gene: TRBJ2-7
clone size: -
CDR3 protein: CASSLDRLGEQYF
CDR3 DNA: TGTGCCAGCAGCTTAGATAGACTGGGGGAGCAGTACTTC

D gene: -
V gene: TRBV7-9
J gene: TRBJ1-4
clone size: medium-sized
CDR3 protein: CASSLPRVGSEKLFF
CDR3 DNA: TGTGCCAGCAGCTTACCCAGGGTTGGTAGTGAAAAACTGTTTTTT

D gene: -
V gene: TRBV7-8
J gene: TRBJ2-7
clone size: -
CDR3 protein: CASSFRVPPEQYF
CDR3 DNA: TGTGCCAGCAGCTTCCGGGTGCCACCCGAGCAGTACTTC

D gene: -
V gene: TRBV19
J gene: TRBJ1-4
clone size: -
CDR3 protein: CASRDRGVEKLFF
CDR3 DNA: TGTGCCAGTAGGGACAGAGGTGTAGAAAAACTGTTTTTT

D gene: TRBD1
V gene: TRBV30
J gene: TRBJ1-4
clone size: few
CDR3 protein: CAWSVGQRINEKLFF
CDR3 DNA: TGTGCCTGGAGTGTGGGACAGAGAATTAATGAAAAACTGTTTTTT

D gene: -
V gene: TRBV29-1
J gene: TRBJ1-1
clone size: -
CDR3 protein: CSVEENVPGTEAFF
CDR3 DNA: TGCAGCGTTGAAGAAAATGTCCCCGGCACTGAAGCTTTCTTT

D gene: TRBD2
V gene: TRBV7-8
J gene: TRBJ2-7
clone size: -
CDR3 protein: CASSLEAQLAGGRAYEQYF
CDR3 DNA: TGTGCCAGCAGCTTAGAGGCCCAGCTAGCGGGGGGCCGGGCCTACGAGCAGTACTTC

D gene: -
V gene: TRBV30
J gene: TRBJ2-3
clone size: -
CDR3 protein: CAWGSGIRYF
CDR3 DNA: -

D gene: -
V gene: TRBV29-1
J gene: TRBJ1-3
clone size: -
CDR3 protein: CSVVSQGSDTIYF
CDR3 DNA: TGCAGCGTCGTATCACAGGGATCGGACACCATATATTTT

D gene: TRBD2
V gene: TRBV5-1
J gene: TRBJ2-2
clone size: few
CDR3 protein: CASSPLAGGRTGELFF
CDR3 DNA: TGCGCCAGCAGCCCGTTAGCGGGGGGGCGAACCGGGGAGCTGTTTTTT

D gene: -
V gene: TRBV6-1
J gene: TRBJ1-2
clone size: -
CDR3 protein: CASSEVAGTYGYTF
CDR3 DNA: TGTGCCAGCAGTGAAGTGGCAGGGACCTATGGCTACACCTTC

D gene: -
V gene: TRBV7-9
J gene: TRBJ2-5
clone size: -
CDR3 protein: CASSLMGVPKGEETQYF
CDR3 DNA: TGTGCCAGCAGCTTAATGGGGGTTCCCAAGGGAGAAGAGACCCAGTACTTC

D gene: -
V gene: TRBV6-6
J gene: TRBJ1-6
clone size: -
CDR3 protein: CASSYRGYNSPLHF
CDR3 DNA: TGTGCCAGCAGTTACAGGGGGTATAATTCACCCCTCCACTTT

D gene: TRBD1
V gene: TRBV6-1
J gene: TRBJ1-6
clone size: -
CDR3 protein: CASSALTGTGNSPLHF
CDR3 DNA: TGTGCCAGCAGTGCCCTTACCGGGACAGGGAACTCACCCCTCCACTTT

D gene: -
V gene: TRBV7-7
J gene: TRBJ1-3
clone size: -
CDR3 protein: CATRSSGNTIYF
CDR3 DNA: TGTGCTACCCGGAGCTCTGGAAACACCATATATTTT

D gene: TRBD1
V gene: TRBV9
J gene: TRBJ2-2
clone size: -
CDR3 protein: CASSVVGTGFGELFF
CDR3 DNA: TGTGCCAGCAGCGTAGTCGGGACAGGGTTCGGGGAGCTGTTTTTT

D gene: -
V gene: TRBV30
J gene: TRBJ1-1
clone size: few
CDR3 protein: CACLEGTAEAFF
CDR3 DNA: TGTGCCTGTTTGGAGGGGACGGCTGAAGCTTTCTTT

D gene: -
V gene: TRBV13
J gene: TRBJ2-1
clone size: -
CDR3 protein: CASSPNGGNEQFF
CDR3 DNA: TGTGCCAGCAGCCCAAACGGGGGCAATGAGCAGTTCTTC

D gene: TRBD2
V gene: TRBV7-8
J gene: TRBJ2-7
clone size: -
CDR3 protein: CASSSYQLLSGRASYEQYF
CDR3 DNA: TGTGCCAGCAGCTCCTATCAGCTTTTAAGCGGGAGGGCCTCCTACGAGCAGTACTTC

D gene: -
V gene: TRBV5-4
J gene: TRBJ2-7
clone size: -
CDR3 protein: CASSQSQGDEQYF
CDR3 DNA: TGTGCCAGCAGCCAGTCCCAAGGTGACGAGCAGTACTTC

D gene: -
V gene: TRBV5-8
J gene: TRBJ1-3
clone size: -
CDR3 protein: CASSLGRLFGNTIYF
CDR3 DNA: TGTGCCAGCAGCTTGGGCAGGCTATTTGGAAACACCATATATTTT

D gene: -
V gene: TRBV18
J gene: TRBJ1-2
clone size: -
CDR3 protein: CASSPSLSGGEGYTF
CDR3 DNA: TGTGCCAGCTCACCCTCTCTATCGGGGGGCGAGGGCTACACCTTC

D gene: -
V gene: TRBV21-1
J gene: TRBJ2-1
clone size: -
CDR3 protein: CASHDGREGYNEQFF
CDR3 DNA: TGTGCCAGCCACGACGGGCGGGAGGGCTACAATGAGCAGTTCTTC

D gene: TRBD1
V gene: TRBV11-2
J gene: TRBJ2-5
clone size: few
CDR3 protein: CASSITGTGMETQYF
CDR3 DNA: TGTGCCAGCAGCATCACCGGGACAGGGATGGAGACCCAGTACTTC

D gene: TRBD2
V gene: TRBV28
J gene: TRBJ2-3
clone size: -
CDR3 protein: CASSFRTSGSVADTQYF
CDR3 DNA: TGTGCCAGCAGTTTTCGTACTAGCGGGAGCGTGGCAGATACGCAGTATTTT